Each of the 30 T cell receptor beta chains below was sequenced from the same sample in a study of blood T cell repertoires in COVID-19. Repertoires were generated with immunoSEQ multiplex PCR, while TCRdb's copy carries only in-frame clones and drops some. The sample holds roughly 380,000 clones, 85% seen once. The specimen sequenced was peripheral blood. These receptors were taken from a woman aged 18-35 years with acute or convalescent COVID-19.

The table lists this clone with a few counts. This sequence joins TRBV5-1 and TRBJ1-5; 10 bases align to TRBD1. CDR1 SGHRS and CDR2 YFSETQ come from the germline V gene. The V and J ends lost 4 bases and 6 bases, in that order; junction bases with no gene match: 7. The length of the CDR3 is 15 residues. The CDR3 nucleotides are TGCGCCAGCAGCCAGGAGACAGGGGGCGGTCAGCCCCAGCATTTT. Translated, it gives CASSQETGGGQPQHF. Supplemented by reference TRBV5-1 and TRBJ1-5, the full variable domain reads KAGVTQTPRYLIKTRGQQVTLSCSPISGHRSVSWYQQTPGQGLQFLFEYFSETQRNKGNFPGRFSGRQFSNSRSEMNVSTLELGDSALYLCASSQETGGGQPQHFGDGTRLSIL.

V gene TRBV19 combines with J gene TRBJ2-1; 8 nucleotides agree with TRBD2. CDR1 and CDR2 (germline): LNHDA, SQIVND (reference sequence). With V trimmed by 3 bases and J by 3 bases, 10 bases remained unmatched. The CDR3 length is 17 residues. CDR3 residues: CASSIKVSGSIYNEQFF. The DNA of the CDR3 is TGTGCCAGTAGTATTAAGGTGAGCGGGAGTATCTACAATGAGCAGTTCTTC.

The chain joins TRBV19 to TRBJ2-1, with 8 bases aligning to TRBD2. The CDR3 runs to 15 residues. The germline V gene has CDR1 LNHDA and CDR2 SQIVND (reference sequence). Germline trimming cut 6 bases from V and 0 bases from J; bases unmatched to any gene: 4. Written as DNA, the CDR3 is TGTGCCAGTAGGGTAGCGGGGTTCTCCTACAATGAGCAGTTCTTC. Encoded protein: CASRVAGFSYNEQFF.

V usage is TRBV5-5 and J usage is TRBJ1-1; D gene ambiguous. Germline CDR1 and CDR2: SGHKS and YYEKEE (reference sequence). V lost 3 bases and J 5 bases, leaving 8 bases between the germline ends. CDR3 length equals 12 residues. In nucleotides, the CDR3 is TGTGCCAGCAGCTCTTGGGAGACTGAAGCTTTCTTT. Its translation is CASSSWETEAFF. Filled out from reference TRBV5-5 and TRBJ1-1, the complete variable domain reads DAGVTQSPTHLIKTRGQQVTLRCSPISGHKSVSWYQQVLGQGPQFIFQYYEKEERGRGNFPDRFSARQFPNYSSELNVNALLLGDSALYLCASSSWETEAFFGQGTRLTVV.

The chain uses TRBV12-5 and TRBJ1-5; 9 bases map to TRBD1. The CDR3 sequence is 17 residues long. CDR1 is LGHNT, CDR2 FRNRAP, per germline. Trimming cost V 1 base and J 2 bases; bases outside gene matches: 6. The CDR3 loop is CASGLGNRGHGNQPQHF. The CDR3 DNA is TGTGCTAGTGGTTTGGGAAACAGGGGGCACGGCAATCAGCCCCAGCATTTT.

There are a few counts of this clone. J is TRBJ1-2 and V is TRBV13; D unresolved. V was shortened by 3 bases and J by 4 bases, with 12 bases between the two germline ends. CDR1 and CDR2 (germline): PRHDT, FYEKMQ (reference sequence). CDR3 length: 14 residues. CDR3 region: CASSFSVWSYGYTF. The CDR3 DNA sequence: TGTGCCAGCAGCTTTTCAGTCTGGAGCTATGGCTACACCTTC. Variable domain in full (rest from reference TRBV13 and TRBJ1-2): AAGVIQSPRHLIKEKRETATLKCYPIPRHDTVYWYQQGPGQDPQFLISFYEKMQSDKGSIPDRFSAQQFSDYHSELNMSSLELGDSALYFCASSFSVWSYGYTFGSGTRLTVV.

This chain connects TRBV5-1 to TRBJ1-4; 8 bases map to TRBD1. Germline lookup yields CDR1 SGHRS and CDR2 YFSETQ. The V segment lost 0 bases and the J segment 4 bases; nucleotides outside the gene matches: 5. The length of the CDR3 is 16 residues. CDR3 in DNA: TGCGCCAGCAGCTTGGACAGGGGGATAGATAATGAAAAACTGTTTTTT. This gives the protein CASSLDRGIDNEKLFF.

The V call is TRBV9, the J call TRBJ2-2; TRBD2 agrees at 15 bases. CDR1 and CDR2 (germline): SGDLS, YYNGEE. V gave up 7 bases and J gave up 0 bases; unmatched junction bases: 4. The CDR3 is 17 residues long. The CDR3 region is CASSWTSGGANTGELFF. DNA for the CDR3: TGTGCCAGCTCTTGGACTAGCGGGGGGGCGAACACCGGGGAGCTGTTTTTT.

This chain joins TRBV10-1 and TRBJ2-7; 10 nucleotides line up with TRBD1. CDR1 WNHNN and CDR2 SYGVQD come from the germline V gene (reference sequence). The CDR3 consists of 13 residues. V lost 10 bases, J lost 6 bases, and 9 bases stayed unmatched. CDR3: CAITDRGLGEQYF. CDR3 nucleotides: TGCGCCATTACGGACAGGGGGTTGGGCGAGCAGTACTTC.

The chain links TRBV10-1 to TRBJ1-2, with a tentative D call TRBD1 (5 bases). This CDR3 has 17 amino acids. V was clipped by 9 bases and J by 0 bases, with 23 bases between them. Per the germline V gene, CDR1 is WNHNN and CDR2 is SYGVQD (reference sequence). DNA of the CDR3: TGCGCCAGTTTTAAACACGGGAGGACACCACCTAACTATGGCTACACCTTC. Encoded protein: CASFKHGRTPPNYGYTF.

This clone was seen once. Here the CDR3 reads CASSISPGQGEETQYF. The CDR3 DNA follows: TGTGCCAGTAGCATCAGTCCGGGACAGGGGGAAGAGACCCAGTACTTC. The gene calls are TRBV19 and TRBJ2-5; 11 positions match TRBD1. V lost 6 bases to trimming and J lost 3 bases; unmatched junction nucleotides: 9. Germline lookup yields CDR1 LNHDA and CDR2 SQIVND (reference sequence). This CDR3 is 16 amino acids long.

This rearrangement joins TRBV10-3 to TRBJ1-4; weak D call: TRBD1 (5 bases). The CDR3 runs to 16 residues. The V gene's germline CDR1 is ENHRY and CDR2 SYGVKD. V was shortened by 0 bases and J by 5 bases, with 13 bases between the two germline ends. DNA of the CDR3: TGTGCCATCAGTGAGTCGGTCTTAGGGGTCAATGAAAAACTGTTTTTT. It encodes CAISESVLGVNEKLFF.

This clone was recorded only once. The V and J genes are TRBV15 and TRBJ1-2; TRBD1 aligns across 8 bases. The CDR3 is 13 amino acids. J gave up 4 bases and V 5 bases, and 3 bases lay outside the gene matches. Per germline, CDR1 LNHNV and CDR2 YYDKDF (reference sequence). CDR3 sequence: CATSRTGSYGYTF. In nucleotides, the CDR3 is TGTGCCACCAGCCGGACAGGGTCCTATGGCTACACCTTC.

The chain is built from TRBV7-9 and TRBJ2-2, with 7 bases matching TRBD1. Unmatched junction bases numbered 9, after V lost 6 bases and J lost 5 bases. CDR1 is SEHNR, CDR2 FQNEAQ, per germline (reference sequence). The CDR3 is 15 amino acids. The CDR3 nucleotides are TGTGCCAGCAGGTTCACGACAGGGCGGACCGGGGAGCTGTTTTTT. It specifies CASRFTTGRTGELFF. Based on the CDR3 plus reference TRBV7-9 and TRBJ2-2, the full variable domain is DTGVSQNPRHKITKRGQNVTFRCDPISEHNRLYWYRQTLGQGPEFLTYFQNEAQLEKSRLLSDRFSAERPKGSFSTLEIQRTEQGDSAMYLCASRFTTGRTGELFFGEGSRLTVL.

The rearrangement links TRBV9 to TRBJ1-1; TRBD1 matches 9 bases. The CDR3 runs 16 residues. CDR1 SGDLS and CDR2 YYNGEE come from the germline V gene. The ends lost 4 bases at V and 1 base at J; junction bases unmatched: 8. CDR3 residues: CASSPGGTGRNTEAFF. CDR3 nucleotides: TGTGCCAGCAGCCCAGGGGGGACAGGGAGGAACACTGAAGCTTTCTTT. Drawing the rest from reference TRBV9 and TRBJ1-1, the complete variable domain is DSGVTQTPKHLITATGQRVTLRCSPRSGDLSVYWYQQSLDQGLQFLIQYYNGEERAKGNILERFSAQQFPDLHSELNLSSLELGDSALYFCASSPGGTGRNTEAFFGQGTRLTVV.

This chain joins TRBV5-6 and TRBJ2-1; a possible D gene is TRBD2 (6 bases). Germline V lookup: CDR1 SGHDT, CDR2 YYEEEE. V was trimmed by 7 bases and J by 5 bases, leaving 22 bases between them. The CDR3 is 16 amino acids. In DNA form, the CDR3 reads TGTGCCAGCGTCGCCAAGGACTACTACCAAAACAATGAGCAGTTCTTC. This codes for CASVAKDYYQNNEQFF.

This chain connects TRBV5-1 to TRBJ1-5, with D maybe TRBD1 (6 bases). The germline CDR1 and CDR2 sequences are SGHRS and YFSETQ. V lost 4 bases and J lost 7, with 12 bases in between. The length of the CDR3 is 13 residues. CDR3 protein: CASSPDSMQPQHF. CDR3 in DNA: TGCGCCAGCAGCCCGGACAGTATGCAGCCCCAGCATTTT.

This clone was observed a handful of times. The chain combines TRBV28 with TRBJ1-5; D perhaps matches TRBD1 (6 bases). This CDR3 is built from 15 residues. V gave up 6 bases and J gave up 5 bases, with 17 bases separating them. The germline CDR1 and CDR2 sequences are MDHEN and SYDVKM. CDR3 in amino acids: CASRPGSGDHQPQHF. The CDR3 DNA follows: TGTGCCAGCAGGCCTGGATCAGGGGACCATCAGCCCCAGCATTTT.

The chain couples TRBV14 to TRBJ2-3; unclear D gene. Germline assignment: CDR1 SGHDN and CDR2 FVKESK. Trimming removed 5 bases at V and 2 bases at J, with 14 bases between. This CDR3 contains 15 residues. DNA for the CDR3: TGTGCCAGCAGCAAAGCGTGGCAGAACACAGATACGCAGTATTTT. This translates into CASSKAWQNTDTQYF. Drawing the rest from reference TRBV14 and TRBJ2-3, the complete variable domain is EAGVTQFPSHSVIEKGQTVTLRCDPISGHDNLYWYRRVMGKEIKFLLHFVKESKQDESGMPNNRFLAERTGGTYSTLKVQPAELEDSGVYFCASSKAWQNTDTQYFGPGTRLTVL.

The V gene is TRBV10-3, the J gene TRBJ1-1; D call uncertain. Trimming pared 0 bases from V and 7 bases from J, leaving 6 bases between. Germline V lookup: CDR1 ENHRY, CDR2 SYGVKD. This CDR3 contains 12 residues. The CDR3 protein is CAISESASEAFF. The CDR3 DNA follows: TGTGCCATCAGTGAGTCGGCAAGTGAAGCTTTCTTT.

The DNA for the CDR3 is TGTGCCAGCAGTGAAAGGCAGGCGAACACTGAAGCTTTCTTT. Protein product: CASSERQANTEAFF. The V and J genes are TRBV6-4 and TRBJ1-1; D gene uncertain. The CDR3 runs to 14 residues. The V and J ends lost 3 bases and 1 base respectively, with 9 bases between them. Germline CDR1 MRHNA, CDR2 SNTAGT.

The V and J genes are TRBV6-1 and TRBJ2-6; weak D call: TRBD2 (7 bases). This CDR3 region has 17 residues. Trimming removed 4 bases at V and 0 bases at J, with 13 bases between. Germline V gene data show CDR1 as MNHNS and CDR2 as SASEGT. Here the CDR3 DNA reads TGTGCCAGCAGTGCCAGTGGGGGGGCCTCTGGGGCCAACGTCCTGACTTTC. Protein: CASSASGGASGANVLTF.

This chain uses TRBV5-1 with TRBJ2-1; 14 bases line up with TRBD2. The CDR3 sequence is 19 residues long. The junction had 6 bases not matched to a gene; V was cut back by 1 base and J by 0 bases. CDR1 and CDR2 (germline): SGHRS, YFSETQ. This CDR3 is CASSLLVGTSGSSYNEQFF. For the CDR3, the DNA is TGCGCCAGCAGCTTGTTAGTGGGGACTAGCGGGAGCTCCTACAATGAGCAGTTCTTC.

The rearrangement uses TRBV2 and TRBJ2-1; 7 positions match TRBD2. This CDR3 has 13 residues. J lost 7 bases, V lost 1 base, and 1 base had no gene match. Germline CDR1 SNHLY, CDR2 FYNNEI. Here the CDR3 reads CASSEGAGNEQFF. The CDR3 coding sequence is TGTGCCAGCAGTGAAGGAGCGGGGAATGAGCAGTTCTTC.

The genes are TRBV5-1 and TRBJ2-7; maybe TRBD2 (6 bases). Germline V CDR1 and CDR2: SGHRS, YFSETQ. V was pared by 4 bases and J by 2 bases, with 16 bases between. There are 15 residues in the CDR3. In DNA, the CDR3 is TGCGCCAGCAGCCCTTCTTGGGGGGAGCCCTACGAGCAGTACTTC. Its translation: CASSPSWGEPYEQYF.

This chain connects TRBV7-9 to TRBJ1-1; 8 bases align to TRBD1. V was clipped by 5 bases and J by 4 bases; unmatched bases: 6. CDR3 length: 14 amino acids. CDR1 is SEHNR and CDR2 is FQNEAQ in the germline V gene (reference sequence). CDR3 in amino acids: CASSLTGDSTEAFF. The CDR3, as DNA: TGTGCCAGCAGCCTGACAGGGGACAGCACTGAAGCTTTCTTT.

This chain links TRBV5-1 with TRBJ1-4; D is uncertain. V was clipped by 3 bases and J by 6 bases, with 9 bases between them. The CDR3 is 13 amino acids. CDR1 SGHRS and CDR2 YFSETQ come from the germline V gene. The CDR3 sequence is CASSSTFHEKLFF. The CDR3 DNA reads as TGCGCCAGCAGCTCCACTTTTCATGAAAAACTGTTTTTT. Together with reference TRBV5-1 and TRBJ1-4, the CDR3 gives the full variable domain: KAGVTQTPRYLIKTRGQQVTLSCSPISGHRSVSWYQQTPGQGLQFLFEYFSETQRNKGNFPGRFSGRQFSNSRSEMNVSTLELGDSALYLCASSSTFHEKLFFGSGTQLSVL.

The chain joins TRBV6-5 to TRBJ1-6, with D possibly matching TRBD1 (5 bases). CDR3 length: 13 amino acids. Between the trimmed V and J ends, which lost 4 bases and 7 bases, there was a span of 8 bases. CDR1 is MNHEY and CDR2 is SVGAGI in the germline V gene. CDR3 region: CASSLQENSPLHF. The DNA of the CDR3 is TGTGCCAGCAGTTTACAGGAAAATTCACCCCTCCACTTT.

The chain carries TRBV2 and TRBJ1-5, with 7 nucleotides matching TRBD1. The CDR3 is 15 residues long. The V gene's germline CDR1 is SNHLY and CDR2 FYNNEI. V shed 6 bases and J 3 bases; nucleotides not matched to a gene: 8. The CDR3 loop reads CASSPRGHPNQPQHF. The CDR3 DNA reads TGTGCCAGCAGCCCGAGGGGGCACCCCAATCAGCCCCAGCATTTT.

This sequence joins TRBV9 and TRBJ1-4; 8 positions match TRBD1. Germline loops: CDR1 SGDLS, CDR2 YYNGEE. The V gene end was trimmed by 3 bases and the J gene end by 8 bases; junction bases not matched to a gene: 9. The CDR3 is made up of 15 amino acids. The CDR3: CASSADPGGWEKLFF. The CDR3 coding sequence is TGTGCCAGCAGCGCCGACCCAGGGGGCTGGGAAAAACTGTTTTTT.